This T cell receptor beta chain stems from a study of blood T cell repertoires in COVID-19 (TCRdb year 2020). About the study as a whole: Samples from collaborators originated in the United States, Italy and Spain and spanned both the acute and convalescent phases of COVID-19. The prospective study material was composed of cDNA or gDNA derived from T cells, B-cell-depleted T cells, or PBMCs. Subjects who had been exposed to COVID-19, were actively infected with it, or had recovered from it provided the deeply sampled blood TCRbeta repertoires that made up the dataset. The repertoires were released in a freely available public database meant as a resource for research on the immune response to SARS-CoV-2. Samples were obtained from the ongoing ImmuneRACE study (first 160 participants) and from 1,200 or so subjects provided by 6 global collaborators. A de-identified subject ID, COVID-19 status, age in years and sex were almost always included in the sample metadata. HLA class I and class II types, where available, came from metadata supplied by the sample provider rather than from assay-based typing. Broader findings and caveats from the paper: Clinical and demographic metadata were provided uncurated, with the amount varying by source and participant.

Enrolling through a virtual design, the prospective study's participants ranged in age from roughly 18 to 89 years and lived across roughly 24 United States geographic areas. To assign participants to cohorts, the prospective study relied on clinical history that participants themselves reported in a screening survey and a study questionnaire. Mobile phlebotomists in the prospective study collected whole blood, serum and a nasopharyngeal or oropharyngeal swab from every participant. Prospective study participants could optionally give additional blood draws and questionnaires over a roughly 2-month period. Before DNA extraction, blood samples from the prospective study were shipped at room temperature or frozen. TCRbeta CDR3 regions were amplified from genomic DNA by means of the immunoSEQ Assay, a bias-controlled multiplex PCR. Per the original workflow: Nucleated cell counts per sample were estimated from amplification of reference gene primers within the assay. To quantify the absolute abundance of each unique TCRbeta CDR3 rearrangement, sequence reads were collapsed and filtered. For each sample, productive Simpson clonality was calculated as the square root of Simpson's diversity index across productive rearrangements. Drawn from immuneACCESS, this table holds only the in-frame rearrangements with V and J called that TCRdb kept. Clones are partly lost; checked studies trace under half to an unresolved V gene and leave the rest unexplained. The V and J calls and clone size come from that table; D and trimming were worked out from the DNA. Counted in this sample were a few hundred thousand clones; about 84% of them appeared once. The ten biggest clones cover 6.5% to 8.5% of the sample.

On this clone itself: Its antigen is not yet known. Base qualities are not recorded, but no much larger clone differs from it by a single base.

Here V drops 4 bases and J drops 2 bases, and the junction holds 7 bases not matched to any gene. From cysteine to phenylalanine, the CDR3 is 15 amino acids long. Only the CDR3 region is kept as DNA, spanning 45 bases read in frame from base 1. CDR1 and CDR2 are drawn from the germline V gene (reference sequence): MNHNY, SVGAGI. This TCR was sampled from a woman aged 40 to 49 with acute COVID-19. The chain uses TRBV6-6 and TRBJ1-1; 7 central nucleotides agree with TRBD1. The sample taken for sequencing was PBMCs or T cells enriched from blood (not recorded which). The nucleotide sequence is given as TGTGCCAGCAGTTCCCCCGGGACAGCCAACACTGAAGCTTTCTTT. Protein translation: CASSSPGTANTEAFF.